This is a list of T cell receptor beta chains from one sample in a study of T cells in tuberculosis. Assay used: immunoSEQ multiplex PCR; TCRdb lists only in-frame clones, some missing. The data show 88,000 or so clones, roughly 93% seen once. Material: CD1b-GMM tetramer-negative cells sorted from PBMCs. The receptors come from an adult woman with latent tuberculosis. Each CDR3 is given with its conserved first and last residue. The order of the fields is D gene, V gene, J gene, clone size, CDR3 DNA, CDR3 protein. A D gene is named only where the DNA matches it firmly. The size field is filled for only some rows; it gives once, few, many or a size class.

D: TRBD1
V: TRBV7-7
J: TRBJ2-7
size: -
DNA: TGTGCTAGCAGCTTCAGACAGGGATACGAGCAGTACTTC
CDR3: CASSFRQGYEQYF

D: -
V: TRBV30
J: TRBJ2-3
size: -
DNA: TGTGCCTGGTCTGGAGCAGATACGCAGTATTTT
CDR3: CAWSGADTQYF

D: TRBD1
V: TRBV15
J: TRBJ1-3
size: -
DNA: TGTGCCACCAGCACGGGAGACAGGGCTGGAAACACCATATATTTT
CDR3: CATSTGDRAGNTIYF

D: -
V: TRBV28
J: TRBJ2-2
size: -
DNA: TGTGCCAGCAGTTTACTTGGGACTGGACACACCGGGGAGCTGTTTTTT
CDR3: CASSLLGTGHTGELFF

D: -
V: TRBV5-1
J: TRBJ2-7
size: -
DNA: TGCGCCAGCAGCTTGGAAGGGGAACGGCAGTACTTC
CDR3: CASSLEGERQYF

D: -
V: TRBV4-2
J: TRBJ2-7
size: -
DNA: TGTGCCAGCAGCCAAGATACGGGGAAGTCCTCCTACGAGCAGTACTTC
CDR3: CASSQDTGKSSYEQYF

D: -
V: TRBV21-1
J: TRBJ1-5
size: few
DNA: TGTGCCAGCAGCAACGGGAACAGGGGTCTGAATCAGCCCCAGCATTTT
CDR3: CASSNGNRGLNQPQHF

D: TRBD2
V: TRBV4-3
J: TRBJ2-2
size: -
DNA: TGCGCCAGCAGCCAAGATTGGACTAGCGGGTACACCGGGGAGCTGTTTTTT
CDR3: CASSQDWTSGYTGELFF

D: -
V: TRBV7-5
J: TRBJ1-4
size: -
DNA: TGTGCCAGAAGCTTGGACGGGACAGGGGGCGCAAATAGGGAAAAACTGTTTTTT
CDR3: CARSLDGTGGANREKLFF

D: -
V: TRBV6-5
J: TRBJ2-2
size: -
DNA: TGTGCCAGCAGTATCCGGGGGGCTAACACCGGGGAGCTGTTTTTT
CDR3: CASSIRGANTGELFF